These 21 T cell receptor beta chains were sequenced from one sample in a study of CD8+CD57+ T cells in acquired aplastic anemia. CDR3 and TCR beta VDJ profiling relied on a genomic DNA template. Each CDR3 protein gets one entry after TCRdb re-called the reads with MiXCR. The sample consists of 350,000 to 450,000 distinct CDR3 sequences, 55% to 70% of them appearing once. Sequenced: sorted CD4+, CD8+, or CD8+CD57+ T cells (not recorded which) from PBMCs. Every receptor here comes from a human donor in good health, serving as a control.

V gene TRBV5-1 combines with J gene TRBJ2-2, with unresolved D. The ends were cut back, 0 bases at V and 3 bases at J, with 15 bases in the middle. Germline V gives CDR1 SGHRS, CDR2 YFSETQ. The CDR3 contains 17 residues. DNA for the CDR3: TGCGCCAGCAGCTTGGAGGCAGGATCTACTCACACCGGGGAGCTGTTTTTT. Translated, it gives CASSLEAGSTHTGELFF.

The genes are TRBV7-3 and TRBJ2-1, with D tentatively TRBD1 or TRBD2 (6 bases each). Deletions cut 5 bases from V and 2 bases from J, with 19 bases between. The length of the CDR3 is 17 residues. Germline assignment: CDR1 SGHTA and CDR2 FQGTGA. CDR3 sequence reads: CASSEVNGGGAYNEQFF. The CDR3 nucleotides are TGTGCCAGCAGCGAAGTCAACGGGGGCGGAGCCTACAATGAGCAGTTCTTC.

V and J are TRBV4-3 and TRBJ2-3, with a tentative D call TRBD1 (5 bases). The CDR3 is 15 residues long. Trimming removed 4 bases at V and 3 bases at J, with 14 bases between. The V gene's germline CDR1 is LGHNA and CDR2 YSLEER. CDR3 amino acids: CASSPGARGTDTQYF. As DNA, the CDR3 is TGCGCCAGCAGCCCTGGGGCTAGAGGAACAGATACGCAGTATTTT.

V and J are TRBV20-1 and TRBJ1-2; TRBD1 is a possible D gene (5 bases). V was pared by 5 bases and J by 6 bases, with 13 bases between. The length of the CDR3 is 12 residues. CDR1 DFQATT and CDR2 SNEGSKA come from the germline V gene (reference sequence). The CDR3 region is CSADHTGDGYTF. CDR3 sequence (DNA): TGCAGTGCTGATCACACAGGCGATGGCTACACCTTC.

V gene TRBV20-1 combines with J gene TRBJ1-4; the D gene is possibly TRBD1 (6 bases). The CDR3 runs 16 residues. From germline, CDR1 is DFQATT and CDR2 SNEGSKA (reference sequence). Trimming shortened V by 3 bases and J by 3 bases, and 17 bases separated the two germline ends. The CDR3, as DNA: TGCAGTGCTAGCGACAGGTCCTGCGAGCCTAATGAAAAACTGTTTTTT. Translation gives CSASDRSCEPNEKLFF.

The rearrangement joins TRBV2 to TRBJ1-2, with D possibly matching TRBD1 (5 bases). The germline V gene has CDR1 SNHLY and CDR2 FYNNEI. The CDR3 length is 15 residues. The germline V and J ends were trimmed by 4 bases and 10 bases, with 22 bases remaining between them. The CDR3 loop is CASSAPTRGRYDYTF. As DNA, the CDR3 is TGTGCCAGCAGTGCGCCTACCCGGGGGAGATACGACTACACCTTC. Variable domain in full (rest from reference TRBV2 and TRBJ1-2): EPEVTQTPSHQVTQMGQEVILRCVPISNHLYFYWYRQILGQKVEFLVSFYNNEISEKSEIFDDQFSVERPDGSNFTLKIRSTKLEDSAMYFCASSAPTRGRYDYTFGSGTRLTVV.

The chain uses TRBV5-1 and TRBJ2-5, with a weak D call TRBD2 (6 bases). Trimming shortened V by 4 bases and J by 2 bases, and 12 bases separated the two germline ends. The germline V gene encodes CDR1 SGHRS and CDR2 YFSETQ. The CDR3 is 14 residues long. CDR3 sequence reads: CASSRAGFQETQYF. The CDR3 bases are TGCGCCAGCAGCAGGGCGGGGTTTCAAGAGACCCAGTACTTC.

V gene TRBV7-2 combines with J gene TRBJ2-2; 11 nucleotides agree with TRBD1. Germline V CDR1 and CDR2: SGHTA, FQGNSA. V trimming: 5 bases; J trimming: 4 bases; junction bases outside the gene matches: 12. The CDR3 length is 18 residues. The CDR3: CASSIGRGGQGGTGELFF. The CDR3 bases are TGTGCCAGCAGCATTGGGAGGGGGGGACAGGGGGGCACCGGGGAGCTGTTTTTT.

The chain has TRBV9 and TRBJ2-6; TRBD1 agrees at 10 bases. With V trimmed by 0 bases and J by 15 bases, 9 bases remained unmatched. Germline V lookup: CDR1 SGDLS, CDR2 YYNGEE. This CDR3 has 15 amino acids. CDR3 nucleotide sequence: TGTGCCAGCAGCGTAGGACAGGGGGCTGGGGAGACCCTGACTTTC. This encodes CASSVGQGAGETLTF.

This CDR3 reads CASSRDQADTQYF. The DNA for the CDR3 is TGCGCCAGCAGCAGGGACCAGGCAGATACGCAGTATTTT. The chain employs TRBV4-1 and TRBJ2-3, with D perhaps assigned TRBD1 or TRBD2 (5 bases each). CDR3 length: 13 amino acids. The V gene lost 5 bases and the J gene lost 4 bases, with 10 bases spanning the gap. CDR1 is MGHRA and CDR2 is YSYEKL in the germline V gene.

The gene calls are TRBV11-3 and TRBJ1-1; D uncertain. The CDR3 runs 14 residues. The germline CDR1 and CDR2 sequences are SGHNT and YENEEA. V was trimmed by 5 bases and J by 4 bases, leaving 14 bases between them. The CDR3 coding sequence is TGTGCCAGCAGCCCCGGACCACGGCCCACTGAAGCTTTCTTT. Amino acids: CASSPGPRPTEAFF.

There are many counts of this clonotype. V is TRBV6-1 and J is TRBJ1-2; D might be TRBD1 (5 bases). In germline, CDR1 is MNHNS, CDR2 SASEGT. CDR3 length: 17 residues. Trimming left V 6 bases short and J 8 bases short, with 28 bases between. The CDR3 bases are TGTGCCAGCAGAACACTACAACCTACGGGCCGGGAGGGGGGCTACACCTTC. It is translated as CASRTLQPTGREGGYTF.

This clonotype showed up just a few times. The chain combines TRBV20-1 with TRBJ2-7; perhaps TRBD2 as D (7 bases). Germline V gene lookup returns CDR1 DFQATT and CDR2 SNEGSKA (reference sequence). CDR3 length equals 11 residues. The V end lost 7 bases, the J end lost 10 bases, and 17 bases lay between the germline ends. The CDR3 spells CSVKWGGGQYF. The CDR3 DNA sequence: TGCAGTGTAAAGTGGGGGGGCGGTCAGTACTTC.

This clonotype was counted many times. The rearrangement joins TRBV4-1 to TRBJ2-6; the D call may be TRBD1 or TRBD2 (5 bases each). CDR1 and CDR2 from the germline V gene are MGHRA and YSYEKL. CDR3 length: 16 amino acids. The germline V and J ends were trimmed by 4 bases and 0 bases, with 10 bases remaining between them. CDR3: CASSRTQGSGANVLTF. The CDR3 DNA sequence: TGCGCCAGCAGCCGGACTCAGGGCTCTGGGGCCAACGTCCTGACTTTC.

Worth noting for this clonotype: With a much larger clone just one base away, this may be a read error. V gene TRBV30 combines with J gene TRBJ2-3; D unresolved. Germline CDR1 and CDR2: GTSNPN and SVGIG (reference sequence). This CDR3 contains 12 residues. Written as DNA, the CDR3 is TGTGCCCGGAGCAGCGGCACAGATACGCAGTATTTT. Translation gives CARSSGTDTQYF.

On this clonotype: Compared with germline, one end of the junction differs, possibly owing to a read error. The chain couples TRBV7-2 to TRBJ2-7, with a tentative D call TRBD1 (6 bases). This CDR3 has 14 amino acids. CDR1 is SGHTA, CDR2 FQGNSA, per germline. This CDR3 is CASAGPGQETQHFF. The CDR3 DNA reads as TGTGCCAGCGCCGGACCGGGACAAGAGACCCAGCACTTCTTC.

The V gene is TRBV7-9, the J gene TRBJ1-5, with D maybe TRBD1 (6 bases). The CDR3 sequence is 14 residues long. V dropped 4 bases and J dropped 7 bases, with 14 bases sitting between them. Germline V lookup: CDR1 SEHNR, CDR2 FQNEAQ (reference sequence). The DNA of the CDR3 is TGTGCCAGCAGCTGGGGGCCCAGAGGCCAGCCCCAGCATTTT. It specifies CASSWGPRGQPQHF.

The V gene is TRBV7-2, the J gene TRBJ2-7, with TRBD1 as a possible D gene (6 bases). Per the germline V gene, CDR1 is SGHTA and CDR2 is FQGNSA. V was clipped by 1 base and J by 9 bases, with 22 bases between them. This CDR3 spans 16 amino acids. CDR3: CASSLVVGHEYHVQYF. CDR3 nucleotide sequence: TGTGCCAGCAGCTTAGTGGTGGGACACGAGTACCACGTGCAGTACTTC.

As for this clonotype: Likely a read error: the CDR3 ends without its conserved phenylalanine or tryptophan. The DNA is left out, because the CDR3 cannot be placed on it with certainty; the CDR3 is given as TCRdb lists it. The chain links TRBV19 to TRBJ1-4. The CDR3 length equals 15 residues, ends included. The germline gives CDR1 LNHDA, CDR2 SQIVND (reference sequence). CDR3 protein: CASSMRLDGGTKLFG.

This chain links TRBV7-8 with TRBJ2-1; 7 bases agree with TRBD2. This CDR3 is 15 amino acids long. Germline V gives CDR1 SGHVS, CDR2 FQNEAQ. The trim removed 6 bases at V and 3 bases at J, leaving 8 bases unmatched. CDR3 bases: TGTGCCAGCAGTCCGAAGCGGGGACTCTACAATGAGCAGTTCTTC. Its translation: CASSPKRGLYNEQFF.

The table lists this clonotype with a count of one. This chain connects TRBV11-2 to TRBJ2-7, with 14 bases matching TRBD2. Germline lookup yields CDR1 SGHAT and CDR2 FQNNGV. The CDR3 has 17 amino acids. J lost 7 bases, V lost 4 bases, and 12 bases had no gene match. CDR3 loop: CASSWTSGGTPYNEQYF. DNA for the CDR3: TGTGCCAGCAGCTGGACTAGCGGGGGGACTCCCTACAATGAGCAGTACTTC.